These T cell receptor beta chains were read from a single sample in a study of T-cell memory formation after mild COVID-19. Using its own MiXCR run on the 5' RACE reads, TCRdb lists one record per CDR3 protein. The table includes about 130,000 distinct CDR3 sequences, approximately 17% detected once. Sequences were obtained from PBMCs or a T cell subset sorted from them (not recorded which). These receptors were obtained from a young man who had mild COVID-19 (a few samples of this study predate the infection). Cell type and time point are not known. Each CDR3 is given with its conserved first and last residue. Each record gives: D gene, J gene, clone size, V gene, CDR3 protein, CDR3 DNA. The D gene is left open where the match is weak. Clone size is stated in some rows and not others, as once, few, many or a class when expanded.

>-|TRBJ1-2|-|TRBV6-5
CASSTQPTNYGYTF
TGTGCCAGCAGCACACAGCCTACTAACTATGGCTACACCTTC
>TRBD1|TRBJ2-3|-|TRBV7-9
CASSRNVGQGTGTDTQYF
TGTGCCAGCAGCCGCAACGTGGGACAGGGCACGGGTACAGATACGCAGTATTTT
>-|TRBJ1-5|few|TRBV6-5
CASSYAGRGQPQHF
TGTGCCAGCAGTTACGCAGGGAGAGGTCAGCCCCAGCATTTT
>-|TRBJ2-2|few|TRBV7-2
CASSLGDRLNTGELFF
TGTGCCAGCAGCTTAGGTGACAGACTGAACACCGGGGAGCTGTTTTTT
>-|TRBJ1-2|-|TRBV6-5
CASSLNSGYGYTF
TGTGCCAGCAGCCTAAACTCTGGGTATGGCTACACCTTC
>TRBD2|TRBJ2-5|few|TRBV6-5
CASSWRGGEETQYF
TGTGCCAGCAGTTGGCGGGGGGGAGAAGAGACCCAGTACTTC
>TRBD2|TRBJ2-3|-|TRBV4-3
CASSQDPVTSGVFTDTQYF
TGCGCCAGCAGCCAAGATCCCGTTACTAGCGGGGTTTTCACAGATACGCAGTATTTT
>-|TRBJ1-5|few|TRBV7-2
CASSLIGMSNQPQHF
TGTGCCAGCAGCTTAATAGGGATGAGCAATCAGCCCCAGCATTTT
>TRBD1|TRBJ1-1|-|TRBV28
CASHRGTANRRAFF
TGTGCCAGCCATCGGGGGACAGCCAACCGCAGAGCTTTCTTT
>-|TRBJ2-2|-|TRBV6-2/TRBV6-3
CASSYGGGSQTGELFF
TGTGCCAGCAGTTACGGTGGTGGCAGTCAGACCGGGGAGCTGTTTTTT
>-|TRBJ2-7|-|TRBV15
CATSRDLGDDEQYF
TGTGCCACCAGCAGAGATCTGGGCGACGACGAGCAGTACTTC
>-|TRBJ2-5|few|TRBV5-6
CASSLGLWETQYF
TGTGCCAGCAGCTTAGGGCTTTGGGAGACCCAGTACTTC
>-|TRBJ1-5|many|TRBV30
CAWSVQDNQPQHF
TGTGCCTGGAGTGTACAGGACAATCAGCCCCAGCATTTT
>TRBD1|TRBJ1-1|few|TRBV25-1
CASSKGQRTEAFF
TGTGCCAGCAGTAAGGGACAGAGGACTGAAGCTTTCTTT
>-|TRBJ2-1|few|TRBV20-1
CSAPSWYNEQFF
TGCAGTGCCCCTTCCTGGTACAATGAGCAGTTCTTC
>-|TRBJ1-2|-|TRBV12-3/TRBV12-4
CASSSAGEYGYTF
TGTGCCAGCAGTTCCGCAGGTGAATATGGCTACACCTTC
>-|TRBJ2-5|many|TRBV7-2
CASSRPEGLPRAQYF
TGTGCCAGCAGCCGTCCCGAAGGACTGCCCCGGGCCCAGTACTTC
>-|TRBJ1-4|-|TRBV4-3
CASSQATGHNEKLFF
TGCGCCAGCAGCCAGGCGACGGGCCATAATGAAAAACTGTTTTTT
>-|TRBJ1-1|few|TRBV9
CASSVGPGNTEAFF
TGTGCCAGCAGCGTAGGTCCAGGGAACACTGAAGCTTTCTTT
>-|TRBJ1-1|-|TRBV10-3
CAISAEQGYTEAFF
TGTGCCATCAGTGCCGAACAGGGTTATACTGAAGCTTTCTTT
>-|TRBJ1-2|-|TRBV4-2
CASSQAVSQFGGYTF
TGTGCCAGCAGCCAAGCAGTCAGTCAGTTCGGTGGCTACACCTTC
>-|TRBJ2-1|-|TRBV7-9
CASSSRTNLYNEQFF
TGTGCCAGCAGCTCACGAACCAACCTTTACAATGAGCAGTTCTTC
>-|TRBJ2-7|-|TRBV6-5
CASRRASVYEQYF
TGTGCCAGCAGGAGGGCTAGCGTCTACGAGCAGTACTTC
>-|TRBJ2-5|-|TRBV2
CASGPGLQETQYF
TGTGCCAGCGGGCCTGGGCTCCAAGAGACCCAGTACTTC
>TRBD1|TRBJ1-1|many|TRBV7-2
CASSQGTAAMNTEAFF
TGTGCCAGCAGCCAGGGGACAGCAGCTATGAACACTGAAGCTTTCTTT
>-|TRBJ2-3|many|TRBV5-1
CASSVTGDTQYF
TGCGCCAGCAGCGTAACCGGGGATACGCAGTATTTT
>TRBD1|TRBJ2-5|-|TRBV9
CASSVGTGQETQYF
TGTGCCAGCAGCGTTGGGACAGGCCAAGAGACCCAGTACTTC
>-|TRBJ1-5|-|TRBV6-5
CASSRRAGIWNQPQHF
TGTGCCAGCAGTCGCCGCGCGGGGATATGGAATCAGCCCCAGCATTTT
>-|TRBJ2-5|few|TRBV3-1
CASSRITDRRETQYF
TGTGCCAGCAGCCGTATTACAGACAGGAGAGAGACCCAGTACTTC
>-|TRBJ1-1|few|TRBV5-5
CASSLEPVGTEAFF
TGTGCCAGCAGCTTGGAACCGGTGGGCACTGAAGCTTTCTTT
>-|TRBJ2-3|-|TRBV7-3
CASSAMTPGAEDTQYF
TGTGCCAGCAGCGCCATGACCCCAGGGGCGGAGGATACGCAGTATTTT
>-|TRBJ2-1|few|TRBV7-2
CASSLGGEGKFF
TGTGCCAGCAGCTTAGGCGGGGAAGGAAAGTTCTTC
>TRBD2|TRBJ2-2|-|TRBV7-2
CASSFSGGGTGELFF
TGTGCCAGCAGCTTCAGCGGGGGCGGCACCGGGGAGCTGTTTTTT
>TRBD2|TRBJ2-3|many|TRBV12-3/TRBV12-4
CASSLSGGSDTQYF
TGTGCCAGCAGCCTTAGCGGGGGATCAGATACGCAGTATTTT
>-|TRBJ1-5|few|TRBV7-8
CASSLGFRQPQHF
TGTGCCAGCAGCTTGGGGTTTAGACAGCCCCAGCATTTT
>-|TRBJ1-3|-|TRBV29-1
CSVEESGSGNTIYF
TGCAGCGTTGAAGAGTCGGGTTCTGGAAACACCATATATTTT
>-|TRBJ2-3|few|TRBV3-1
CASSRLPDTDTQYF
TGTGCCAGCAGCCGACTCCCAGATACAGATACGCAGTATTTT
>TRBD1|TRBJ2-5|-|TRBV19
CASGEQGARFQETQYF
TGTGCCAGTGGGGAACAGGGGGCGCGGTTCCAAGAGACCCAGTACTTC
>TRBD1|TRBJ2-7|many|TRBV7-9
CASSRSGQGRPYEQYF
TGTGCCAGCAGCCGATCGGGACAGGGGCGTCCCTACGAGCAGTACTTC
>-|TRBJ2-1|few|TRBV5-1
CASSSLTTSNNEQFF
TGCGCCAGCAGCTCACTCACCACTAGCAACAATGAGCAGTTCTTC
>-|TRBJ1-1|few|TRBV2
CASSFSSWYTEVFF
TGTGCCAGCAGTTTCAGCTCGTGGTATACTGAAGTTTTCTTT
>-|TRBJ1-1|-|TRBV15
CATSQGRRENTEAFF
TGTGCCACCTCCCAGGGCAGGCGAGAGAACACTGAAGCTTTCTTT